This TCR beta chain was documented in a study of T-cell memory formation after mild COVID-19. The sample holds a few counts of this clonotype. The CDR3 is 16 amino acids. The germline V and J ends were trimmed by 0 bases and 4 bases, with 15 bases remaining between them. Germline V gives CDR1 SGHAT, CDR2 FQNNGV. TCRdb used MiXCR to reprocess the 5' RACE reads, holding one entry per CDR3 protein. The table has hundreds of thousands of distinct CDR3 sequences, about 24% seen once. The sample was PBMCs or a T cell subset sorted from them (not recorded which). The gene calls are TRBV11-2 and TRBJ1-2; weak D call: TRBD1 (5 bases). The clonotype comes from an adult woman who had mild COVID-19 (a few samples of this study predate the infection). Cell type and time point are not known. The CDR3 loop reads CASSLEVGGGTYGYTF. The CDR3 bases are TGTGCCAGCAGCTTAGAGGTCGGAGGTGGGACCTATGGCTACACCTTC.